A single sample is the source of the 16 T cell receptor beta chains below, sequenced in a study of blood T cell repertoires in COVID-19. TCRdb keeps only in-frame clones here, not all; method: immunoSEQ multiplex PCR. The data contain about 34,000 clones, about 87% of them seen just once; the ten biggest clones take up 11% to 15%. The sample consisted of peripheral blood. The receptors were gathered from a man aged 55-75 years with active COVID-19.

The chain carries TRBV18 and TRBJ2-1; 11 bases match TRBD2. This CDR3 comprises 14 residues. Unmatched junction bases numbered 4, after V lost 5 bases and J lost 7 bases. The germline V gene has CDR1 KGHSH and CDR2 LQKENI. This chain's CDR3 is CASSAGTSGNEQFF. Written as DNA, the CDR3 is TGTGCCAGCTCAGCCGGGACTAGCGGAAATGAGCAGTTCTTC.

This clone was detected a few times. V gene TRBV27 combines with J gene TRBJ2-1; a weak D match, TRBD1 (5 bases). Germline assignment: CDR1 MNHEY and CDR2 SMNVEV (reference sequence). Trimming pared 4 bases from V and 8 bases from J, leaving 24 bases between. The CDR3 is made up of 17 amino acids. The CDR3 DNA reads as TGTGCCAGCAGTTCTTACGACAGTTATTCTTTTTGGGATGAGCAGTTCTTC. Amino acids: CASSSYDSYSFWDEQFF.

In nucleotides, the CDR3 is TGCGCCAGCAGCCGGGGTTCACTAGCGATAGACACCGGGGAGCTGTTTTTT. Translation gives CASSRGSLAIDTGELFF. This sequence joins TRBV5-1 and TRBJ2-2; 7 bases are a match to TRBD2. The V gene end was trimmed by 4 bases and the J gene end by 3 bases; junction bases not matched to a gene: 12. CDR3 length equals 17 residues. Per the germline V gene, CDR1 is SGHRS and CDR2 is YFSETQ.

The CDR3: CASSYSGGGGTQYF. DNA of the CDR3: TGTGCCAGCAGTTACTCAGGCGGAGGCGGGACCCAGTACTTC. The chain uses TRBV6-5 and TRBJ2-5, with D tentatively TRBD2 (5 bases). The V end lost 0 bases, the J end lost 7 bases, and 12 bases lay between the germline ends. This CDR3 has 14 residues. Germline lookup yields CDR1 MNHEY and CDR2 SVGAGI.

In DNA form, the CDR3 reads TGCGCCAGCAGCCACGCCCCCGGGACTCCAGCGGCAGATACGCAGTATTTT. It yields the protein CASSHAPGTPAADTQYF. The chain combines TRBV4-1 with TRBJ2-3; TRBD2 might be the D (6 bases). The CDR3 spans 17 residues. Germline V gives CDR1 MGHRA, CDR2 YSYEKL. V was cut by 3 bases and J by 4 bases, with 20 bases left in between.

The genes are TRBV5-6 and TRBJ2-3; no definite D call. V was shortened by 5 bases and J by 3 bases, with 4 bases between the two germline ends. The germline V gene encodes CDR1 SGHDT and CDR2 YYEEEE. This CDR3 contains 11 residues. As DNA, the CDR3 is TGTGCCAGCAGTATTACAGATACGCAGTATTTT. Protein: CASSITDTQYF.

This chain links TRBV6-1 with TRBJ2-5; 9 bases line up with TRBD2. This CDR3 is 15 amino acids long. Germline V gene sequence: CDR1 MNHNS, CDR2 SASEGT. With V trimmed by 2 bases and J by 5 bases, 6 bases remained unmatched. The chain's CDR3 is CASSELGTSLETQYF. The CDR3 bases are TGTGCCAGCAGTGAACTTGGGACTAGCTTGGAGACCCAGTACTTC.

The gene calls are TRBV6-6 and TRBJ2-7; D might be TRBD2 (6 bases). There are 15 residues in the CDR3. Germline CDR1 reads MNHNY; CDR2 reads SVGAGI (reference sequence). With 6 bases removed from V and 4 bases from J, the gap between germline ends came to 19 bases. The CDR3 nucleotides are TGTGCCAGCAGACCGACTAGTACCAGGGCGTACGAGCAGTACTTC. This gives the protein CASRPTSTRAYEQYF.

This rearrangement joins TRBV5-1 to TRBJ2-7; 7 bases match TRBD1. The CDR3 has 13 residues. CDR1 is SGHRS, CDR2 YFSETQ, per germline. J was trimmed by 6 bases and V by 3 bases; bases with no gene match: 6. The CDR3, as DNA: TGCGCCAGCAGCTGGGGACAGTCCGGCGAGCAGTACTTC. Its protein is CASSWGQSGEQYF.

This chain links TRBV4-2 with TRBJ2-7, with 7 bases identical to TRBD2. V shed 2 bases and J 4 bases; nucleotides not matched to a gene: 11. The CDR3 is 16 residues long. From germline, CDR1 is LGHNA and CDR2 YNFKEQ. DNA of the CDR3: TGTGCCAGCAGCCAACTAGGAATTGGACTAGGTTACGAGCAGTACTTC. Its translation is CASSQLGIGLGYEQYF.

The chain is built from TRBV5-6 and TRBJ2-1, with 7 bases lining up with TRBD1. Germline trimming cut 0 bases from V and 2 bases from J; bases unmatched to any gene: 8. The CDR3 loop spans 17 amino acids. CDR1 and CDR2 (germline): SGHDT, YYEEEE. DNA of the CDR3: TGTGCCAGCAGCTTGGGGGCGCGACAGGGACCCTACAATGAGCAGTTCTTC. Translation: CASSLGARQGPYNEQFF.

V gene TRBV28 combines with J gene TRBJ2-3; 9 positions match TRBD2. Germline V gives CDR1 MDHEN, CDR2 SYDVKM. The CDR3 sequence is 18 residues long. The trim removed 6 bases at V and 0 bases at J, leaving 13 bases unmatched. In DNA form, the CDR3 reads TGTGCCAGCAGGCAAGGGCTAGCGGGGACCTATAGCACAGATACGCAGTATTTT. Its translation is CASRQGLAGTYSTDTQYF.

The gene calls are TRBV5-4 and TRBJ1-1, with D maybe TRBD1 (6 bases). V lost 4 bases to trimming and J lost 1 base, with 11 bases between them. The CDR3 length is 14 residues. Germline lookup yields CDR1 SGHNT and CDR2 YYREEE (reference sequence). The CDR3 region has the DNA TGTGCCAGCAGCCCACAGGGAAGGAACACTGAAGCTTTCTTT. Protein: CASSPQGRNTEAFF. The full variable domain, completed using reference TRBV5-4 and TRBJ1-1, is ETGVTQSPTHLIKTRGQQVTLRCSSQSGHNTVSWYQQALGQGPQFIFQYYREEENGRGNFPPRFSGLQFPNYSSELNVNALELDDSALYLCASSPQGRNTEAFFGQGTRLTVV.

This clone was seen more than once but under ten times. The chain couples TRBV5-1 to TRBJ1-3, with D maybe TRBD1 (5 bases). Germline V gene data show CDR1 as SGHRS and CDR2 as YFSETQ. The CDR3 is made up of 17 amino acids. V shed 0 bases and J shed 2 bases, with 15 bases lying between them. Here the CDR3 reads CASSLVGRTKAGNTIYF. DNA of the CDR3: TGCGCCAGCAGCTTGGTCGGCAGGACAAAAGCTGGAAACACCATATATTTT.

The V call is TRBV7-2, the J call TRBJ2-1, with 9 bases lining up with TRBD1. This CDR3 spans 13 amino acids. Germline V gene data show CDR1 as SGHTA and CDR2 as FQGNSA. The ends lost 5 bases at V and 7 bases at J; junction bases unmatched: 3. Here the CDR3 reads CASSRDRVNEQFF. The CDR3 region has the DNA TGTGCCAGCAGCCGGGACAGGGTGAATGAGCAGTTCTTC. Based on the CDR3 plus reference TRBV7-2 and TRBJ2-1, the full variable domain is GAGVSQSPSNKVTEKGKDVELRCDPISGHTALYWYRQSLGQGLEFLIYFQGNSAPDKSGLPSDRFSAERTGGSVSTLTIQRTQQEDSAVYLCASSRDRVNEQFFGPGTRLTVL.

This chain uses TRBV28 with TRBJ1-5, with TRBD1 as a possible D gene (6 bases). Trimming took 4 bases from V and 4 from J, leaving 14 bases between them. Germline assignment: CDR1 MDHEN and CDR2 SYDVKM. This CDR3 comprises 15 residues. CDR3 DNA: TGTGCCAGCAGTTCGTACGGACAGCTAAATCAGCCCCAGCATTTT. Protein sequence: CASSSYGQLNQPQHF.